This TCR beta chain was observed in a study of T cell responses to AZD1222 COVID-19 vaccine. Study outcomes and limitations: Among AZD1222 vaccinees, only 6 or 7 were seropositive at baseline.

As regards this clone: Its target is not known. Mismatch with germline at one junction end may stem from a read error.

Libraries were prepared by immunoSEQ multiplex PCR; TCRdb keeps only in-frame clonotypes and omits some of them. The top ten hold roughly 2.2% of the sample, which has approximately 100,000 clones, 90% to 95% seen once. The CDR3 contains 15 residues. CDR1 and CDR2 from the germline V gene are SQVTM and ANQGSEA. The TCR was taken from an adult in good health. The rearrangement uses TRBV29-1 and TRBJ2-5, with 10 bases matching TRBD1. Material: peripheral blood, obtained on day 0 of AZD1222 vaccination. The CDR3 loop reads CSVEGGTGVVETQYF. The DNA for the CDR3 is TGCAGCGTCGAAGGCGGGACAGGGGTTGTAGAGACCCAGTACTTC.